This TCR beta chain was captured in a study of blood T cell repertoires in COVID-19. Study-level information: Acute and convalescent COVID-19 samples came from the United States, Italy and Spain.

In the original workflow: It was from reference gene primer amplification that nucleated cell counts were estimated. TCRdb keeps only in-frame clones here, not all; method: immunoSEQ multiplex PCR. That table furnishes V, J and clone size, whereas the DNA furnished D and trimming. Among under 500,000 clones listed, about 89% were seen once. The sample comprised peripheral blood. This TCR was recovered from a young woman with acute or convalescent COVID-19.

In DNA form, the CDR3 reads TGCAGTGCCAGTCACAGGGCCAACACAGATACGCAGTATTTT. It yields the protein CSASHRANTDTQYF. The chain links TRBV20-1 to TRBJ2-3; TRBD1 might be the D (6 bases). CDR3 length: 14 residues. Germline CDR1 and CDR2: DFQATT and SNEGSKA (reference sequence). The V end lost 6 bases, the J end lost 2 bases, and 15 bases lay between the germline ends.